The sequence of this T cell receptor beta chain was determined in a study of CD8 T cells in Susac syndrome (dated by TCRdb to the late 2010s). Some background on the complete study: Of the Susac syndrome patients who were sequenced, eight were in clinical remission while roughly six had clinically active disease. Susac syndrome patients were therapy-naive, on corticosteroids (some also receiving IVIg), or on IVIg alone at blood withdrawal. Whether CD8+ T cell activation and differentiation in Susac syndrome was antigen driven was tested using repertoire sequencing. The clonality of the CD8+ T cell repertoire was compared across more than 9 healthy donors, some 14 Susac syndrome patients and roughly 15 multiple sclerosis patients. Overall study results and their limits: The TCR sequencing and HLA analysis was acknowledged to have included a relatively small number of individuals. Under 20 and five Susac-specific public clones were found in the total CD8+ and CD8+ TEMRA repertoires, respectively. Clonal expansion was seen in Susac syndrome CD8+ repertoires, peaking in CD8+ TEMRA cells and being greater in clinically active patients than in remitting ones.

The V end gives up 3 bases and the J end 5 bases, leaving 5 bases in the junction not matched to a gene. Reading from cysteine to phenylalanine, the CDR3 counts 14 amino acids. The entry retains the CDR3 DNA only, 42 bases that are in frame from base 1. RNA was extracted with the RNeasy kit and about 0.5 to 1 ug was reverse transcribed using random hexamers. The immunoSEQ multiplex PCR assay, which covers 54 Vbeta and 13 Jbeta segments, was used to amplify TCR beta CDR3 regions. Bias from PCR amplification was corrected by using a synthetic template baseline for primer optimization and for computational correction. In the paper's pipeline: Only productive sequences were kept, with reads annotated to V, D and J genes according to IMGT and analyzed in immunoSEQ Analyzer. To calculate clonality, Shannon entropy was normalized by log2 of the number of productive unique sequences and then subtracted from one. Public and private clones were assessed among the 100 most prevalent clones of each patient and control. Susac-specific clones were defined as absent from healthy and MS cohorts, over a thousand published viral clones and other ImmuneACCESS disease sequences. TCRdb's own reprocessing of the public reads used fastp at Q25 and MiXCR and kept productive beta chains. Identical CDR3 proteins give one entry, which carries the most common genes and DNA. V and J calls and clone size were set by TCRdb, not the authors. Across this sample there are about 190,000 distinct CDR3 sequences, with 95% seen only once. Around 0.16% of the sample lies in the top ten.

Peripheral blood CD8+ and CD4+ T cells from healthy donors, Susac syndrome patients and multiple sclerosis patients were profiled by high-throughput TCR beta sequencing. Susac syndrome patients met recently defined diagnostic criteria for definite or probable disease. Bulk CD8+ and CD4+ T cells were purified by magnetic negative isolation, while CD8+ TEMRA cells were enriched using FACS. Blood was drawn into EDTA tubes, processed within 24 hours, and PBMCs were isolated by density gradient centrifugation. PBMCs intended for TCR sequencing were cryopreserved in liquid nitrogen and thawed later in a water bath at 37 degrees C. The sorted or isolated CD4+, CD8+ and CD8+ TEMRA cells had a purity of 90% or higher. Note on this clonotype: Its antigen remains unidentified. Nothing much larger sits one base from this clone, and base qualities are not available.

This sequence uses TRBV12-3 or TRBV12-4 and TRBJ1-2; TRBD1 fits 8 bases in the junction. Sequenced input: CD8+ T cells from PBMCs. The receptor was derived from a human donor with Susac syndrome. This receptor carries the CDR3 CASSLSQGAYGYTF. The sequence in DNA is TGTGCCAGCAGTTTGTCGCAGGGGGCATATGGCTACACCTTC.